This TCR beta chain was identified during a study of OX40 agonist ivuxolimab in advanced cancers. Study information: With ivuxolimab, an agonistic anti-OX40 (CD134) antibody, patients were treated.

Blood specimens came from baseline, cycle 4 day 1, and cycle 7 day 1. Measured with immunoSEQ multiplex PCR; TCRdb has only the in-frame clones, and not every one. Among over 35,000 clones listed, roughly nine tenths were seen once. Sequenced material: CD4+ or CD8+ T cells sorted from blood, taken in a trial of the OX40 agonist ivuxolimab. The TCR comes from an adult with an advanced solid tumor such as melanoma, head and neck, liver or kidney cancer.

As DNA, the CDR3 is TGTGCCAGCAGGCTGACATCCATCTACAATGAGCAGTTCTTC. This codes for CASRLTSIYNEQFF. This chain links TRBV5-8 with TRBJ2-1; D call uncertain. The CDR3 is 14 residues long. V gave up 5 bases and J gave up 3 bases, with 12 bases separating them. Germline CDR1 is SGHTS and CDR2 is YDEGEE.